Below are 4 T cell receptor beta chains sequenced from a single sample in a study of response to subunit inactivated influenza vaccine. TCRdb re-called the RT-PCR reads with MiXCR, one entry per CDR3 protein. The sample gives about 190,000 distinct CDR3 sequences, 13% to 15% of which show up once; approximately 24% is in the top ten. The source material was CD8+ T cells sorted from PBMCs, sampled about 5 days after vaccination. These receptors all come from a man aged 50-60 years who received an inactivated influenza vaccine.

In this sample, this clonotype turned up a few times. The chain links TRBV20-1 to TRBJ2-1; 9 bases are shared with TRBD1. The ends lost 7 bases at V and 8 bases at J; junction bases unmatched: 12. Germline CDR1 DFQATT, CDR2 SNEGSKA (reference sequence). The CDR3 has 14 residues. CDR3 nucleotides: TGCAGTGGGATACAGGGGGCAGGTAGCTATGAGCAGTTCTTC. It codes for CSGIQGAGSYEQFF.

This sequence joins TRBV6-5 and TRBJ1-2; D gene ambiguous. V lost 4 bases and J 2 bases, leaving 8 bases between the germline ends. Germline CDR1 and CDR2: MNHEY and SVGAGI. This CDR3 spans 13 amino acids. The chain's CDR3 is CASSSVRNYGYTF. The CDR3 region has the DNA TGTGCCAGCAGTTCCGTCCGAAACTATGGCTACACCTTC.

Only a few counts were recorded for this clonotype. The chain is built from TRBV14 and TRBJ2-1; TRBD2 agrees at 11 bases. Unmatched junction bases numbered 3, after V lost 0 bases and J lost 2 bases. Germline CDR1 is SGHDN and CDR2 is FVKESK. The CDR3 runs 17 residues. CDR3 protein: CASSQEISGRAYNEQFF. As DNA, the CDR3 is TGTGCCAGCAGCCAAGAAATTAGCGGGAGGGCCTACAATGAGCAGTTCTTC.

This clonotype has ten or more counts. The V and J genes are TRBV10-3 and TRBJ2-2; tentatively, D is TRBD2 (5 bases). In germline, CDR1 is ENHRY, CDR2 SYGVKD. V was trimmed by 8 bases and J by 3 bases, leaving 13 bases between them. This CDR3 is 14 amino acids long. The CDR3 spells CAIEEALDTGELFF. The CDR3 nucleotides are TGTGCCATCGAGGAGGCGCTGGACACCGGGGAGCTGTTTTTT.